One and the same sample provided the 16 T cell receptor beta chains below, sequenced in a study of CD8 T cells in ankylosing spondylitis. TCRdb itself ran the 5' RACE reads through MiXCR, one entry per CDR3 protein. In the table there are 180,000 or so distinct CDR3 sequences, around a tenth of which are singletons. The material sequenced was blood, either unsorted or a sorted T cell fraction (not recorded which). Receptors were obtained from a male donor with ankylosing spondylitis or in good health (not recorded which).

The table lists this clonotype with many counts. The chain recombines TRBV12-3 or TRBV12-4 with TRBJ2-1; TRBD2 agrees at 13 bases. CDR3 size: 16 residues. Unmatched junction bases numbered 7, after V lost 6 bases and J lost 5 bases. Here the CDR3 reads CASSLGLAGADNEQFF. The CDR3 nucleotides read TGTGCCAGCAGCCTAGGACTAGCGGGAGCCGACAATGAGCAGTTCTTC.

This clonotype has ten or more counts. This sequence joins TRBV5-1 and TRBJ2-1; 10 nucleotides align to TRBD2. The CDR3 has 15 amino acids. CDR1 is SGHRS, CDR2 YFSETQ, per germline. Trimming at V came to 3 bases and at J to 7 bases, leaving 7 bases not matched to a gene. CDR3 loop: CASSSSSGRGNEQFF. CDR3 DNA sequence: TGCGCCAGCAGCTCATCTAGCGGGAGAGGAAATGAGCAGTTCTTC.

Comment on this clonotype: At one end the junction does not follow the germline gene, possibly because of a read error. This chain links TRBV20-1 with TRBJ2-2; 9 bases are shared with TRBD2. Looked up from germline, CDR1 is DFQATT and CDR2 is SNEGSKA (reference sequence). The CDR3 contains 17 residues. The CDR3 DNA follows: TGCTGTGCTAGAGGGCTAGCGGGGACCGCGAACACCGGGGAGCTGTTTTTT. It translates to CCARGLAGTANTGELFF.

As regards this clonotype: A much larger clone is a single base away; this may be a read error. The chain employs TRBV15 and TRBJ2-1; 7 bases fit TRBD2. The CDR3 loop spans 14 amino acids. Germline values: CDR1 LNHNV, CDR2 YYDKDF (reference sequence). This chain's CDR3 is CAASGVGGKNEQFF. DNA for the CDR3: TGTGCCGCCAGCGGCGTCGGGGGGAAGAATGAGCAGTTCTTC.

This clonotype was found many times. The genes are TRBV27 and TRBJ2-2; possible D gene TRBD2, 6 bases. This CDR3 has 15 amino acids. Trimming stripped 0 bases from V and 6 bases from J, with 11 bases between. CDR1 is MNHEY, CDR2 SMNVEV, per germline (reference sequence). As DNA, the CDR3 is TGTGCCAGCAGTTTATCGGGAACTAGCCCCGGGGAGCTGTTTTTT. Translation gives CASSLSGTSPGELFF.

This clonotype was counted many times. The chain combines TRBV5-1 with TRBJ2-1, with D unclear. The CDR3 totals 13 residues. The germline CDR1 and CDR2 sequences are SGHRS and YFSETQ. Trimming cost V 0 bases and J 8 bases, with 9 bases left between them. The CDR3: CASSLDGLYEQFF. CDR3 nucleotide sequence: TGCGCCAGCAGCTTGGACGGCTTATATGAGCAGTTCTTC.

This clonotype was recorded a few times. This chain uses TRBV24-1 with TRBJ2-5, with no clear D. CDR3 size: 15 residues. V was shortened by 2 bases and J by 5 bases, with 14 bases between the two germline ends. Germline lookup yields CDR1 KGHDR and CDR2 SFDVKD. CDR3 sequence reads: CATSDSGISRETQYF. CDR3 bases: TGTGCCACCAGTGATTCAGGAATTTCGAGGGAGACCCAGTACTTC.

The chain has TRBV7-2 and TRBJ2-5; unclear D gene. This CDR3 comprises 17 residues. In germline, CDR1 is SGHTA, CDR2 FQGNSA. V gave up 7 bases and J gave up 4 bases, with 25 bases separating them. CDR3 DNA: TGTGCCAGCATGATTGACCGGGCAACTCTCAAGGGAGAGACCCAGTACTTC. Its protein product is CASMIDRATLKGETQYF.

There are many counts of this clonotype. This chain uses TRBV7-8 with TRBJ2-2; D is uncertain. Trimming took 2 bases from V and 10 from J, leaving 17 bases between them. CDR3 length equals 15 residues. The germline gives CDR1 SGHVS, CDR2 FQNEAQ. CDR3 amino acids: CASSLTNGVPQELFF. The DNA of the CDR3 is TGTGCCAGCAGCTTAACAAATGGGGTGCCCCAGGAGCTGTTTTTT.

This clonotype was seen ten or more times. J is TRBJ2-5 and V is TRBV20-1; 9 bases match TRBD2. Germline lookup yields CDR1 DFQATT and CDR2 SNEGSKA (reference sequence). There are 14 residues in the CDR3. Trimming at V came to 7 bases and at J to 5 bases, leaving 11 bases not matched to a gene. CDR3 residues: CSGWLAGVSETQYF. CDR3 sequence (DNA): TGCAGTGGGTGGTTAGCGGGAGTTTCGGAGACCCAGTACTTC.

This clonotype was observed many times. This sequence joins TRBV5-5 and TRBJ2-7; the D is unclear. Trimming stripped 1 base from V and 6 bases from J, with 14 bases between. Germline loops: CDR1 SGHKS, CDR2 YYEKEE (reference sequence). The CDR3 totals 14 residues. The CDR3 protein is CASSLSIGSLEQYF. CDR3 DNA: TGTGCCAGCAGCTTGTCTATAGGGTCGCTCGAGCAGTACTTC.

This clonotype was recorded a few times. The rearrangement uses TRBV11-2 and TRBJ2-3, with 11 bases lining up with TRBD2. Trimming cost V 3 bases and J 1 base; bases outside gene matches: 3. CDR1 SGHAT and CDR2 FQNNGV come from the germline V gene. The CDR3 spans 16 residues. CDR3 amino acids: CASSFSGRAGTDTQYF. The CDR3 bases are TGTGCCAGCAGCTTTAGCGGGAGGGCCGGCACAGATACGCAGTATTTT.

Details on this clonotype: A read error may produce the germline difference seen at one junction end. This chain connects TRBV19 to TRBJ2-5, with D unclear. Germline loops: CDR1 LNHDA, CDR2 SQIVND (reference sequence). This CDR3 has 13 amino acids. CDR3 region: CVSSMLDQETQYF. In DNA form, the CDR3 reads TGTGTCAGTAGTATGCTCGACCAAGAGACCCAGTACTTC.

The J gene is TRBJ1-1, the V gene TRBV7-2, with 10 nucleotides matching TRBD1. Germline trimming cut 3 bases from V and 4 bases from J; bases unmatched to any gene: 11. The CDR3 length is 17 residues. CDR1 and CDR2 (germline): SGHTA, FQGNSA. The CDR3 DNA follows: TGTGCCAGCAGCTTGGTGATTGGGACAGGGGTTACCACTGAAGCTTTCTTT. Protein product: CASSLVIGTGVTTEAFF.

This clonotype appeared once. This chain uses TRBV11-2 with TRBJ2-7, with a possible D match to TRBD1 (6 bases). Germline CDR1 and CDR2: SGHAT and FQNNGV. V dropped 3 bases and J dropped 3 bases, with 15 bases sitting between them. The CDR3 extends over 15 amino acids. Here the CDR3 DNA reads TGTGCCAGCAGCTTTCAACAGGGTACCCACTACGAGCAGTACTTC. Encoded protein: CASSFQQGTHYEQYF. The whole variable domain, remainder taken from reference TRBV11-2 and TRBJ2-7, is EAGVAQSPRYKIIEKRQSVAFWCNPISGHATLYWYQQILGQGPKLLIQFQNNGVVDDSQLPKDRFSAERLKGVDSTLKIQPAKLEDSAVYLCASSFQQGTHYEQYFGPGTRLTVT.

This clonotype was seen only a few times. This sequence joins TRBV19 and TRBJ2-1; 10 bases are a match to TRBD2. CDR3 length: 13 amino acids. The ends lost 7 bases at V and 10 bases at J; junction bases unmatched: 7. The germline V gene encodes CDR1 LNHDA and CDR2 SQIVND (reference sequence). Written as DNA, the CDR3 is TGTGCCAGTATGAGCGGGGGGGCTGGAGAGCAGTTCTTC. Translating it yields CASMSGGAGEQFF.